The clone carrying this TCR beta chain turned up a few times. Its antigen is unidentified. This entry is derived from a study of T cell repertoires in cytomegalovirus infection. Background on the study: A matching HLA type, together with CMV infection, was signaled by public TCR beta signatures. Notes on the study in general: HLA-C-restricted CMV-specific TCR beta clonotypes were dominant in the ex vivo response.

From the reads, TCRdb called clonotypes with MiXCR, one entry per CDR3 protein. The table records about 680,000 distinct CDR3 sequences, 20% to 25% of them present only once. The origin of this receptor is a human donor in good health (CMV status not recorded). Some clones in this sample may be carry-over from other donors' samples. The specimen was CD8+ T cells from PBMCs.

The CDR3 is CASSTSAGQNYGYTF. Here the CDR3 DNA reads TGTGCCAGCAGCACGAGCGCGGGACAGAACTATGGCTACACCTTC. The gene calls are TRBV7-9 and TRBJ1-2; 7 nucleotides agree with TRBD1. V shed 5 bases, J shed 2 bases, and the junction held 8 bases outside the gene matches. This CDR3 comprises 15 residues. Germline V lookup: CDR1 SEHNR, CDR2 FQNEAQ (reference sequence).